The 27 T cell receptor beta chains in this list originate from one sample, sequenced in a study of blood T cell repertoires in COVID-19. This table comes from immunoSEQ multiplex PCR, and its TCRdb copy is limited to in-frame clones, with some not included. This sample yields approximately 390,000 clones, of which just under 90% are seen a single time; roughly 9.4% belongs to the top ten. The sequencing sample was made of PBMCs or T cells enriched from blood (not recorded which). The receptors derive from a woman aged 50 to 60 who had recovered from COVID-19.

This chain links TRBV27 with TRBJ1-2, with TRBD1 identical over 8 bases. V lost 4 bases and J lost 2; bases outside the gene matches: 12. Germline values: CDR1 MNHEY, CDR2 SMNVEV (reference sequence). CDR3 length equals 17 residues. CDR3 region: CASSSFDRGESNYGYTF. CDR3 nucleotide sequence: TGTGCCAGCAGTTCCTTCGACAGGGGTGAGTCGAACTATGGCTACACCTTC.

The rearrangement links TRBV2 to TRBJ2-3; D not certain. The germline V gene has CDR1 SNHLY and CDR2 FYNNEI. The CDR3 totals 12 residues. V gave up 6 bases and J gave up 6 bases, with 10 bases separating them. The CDR3 nucleotides read TGTGCCAGCAGCGCGGTGTACGATACGCAGTATTTT. Protein sequence: CASSAVYDTQYF. Full variable domain (outside the CDR3, taken from reference TRBV2 and TRBJ2-3): EPEVTQTPSHQVTQMGQEVILRCVPISNHLYFYWYRQILGQKVEFLVSFYNNEISEKSEIFDDQFSVERPDGSNFTLKIRSTKLEDSAMYFCASSAVYDTQYFGPGTRLTVL.

This clone occurred a few times. The chain couples TRBV5-5 to TRBJ2-1; 11 bases map to TRBD2. Trimming took 3 bases from V and 6 from J; bases not matched to a gene: 5. The CDR3 covers 15 residues. The germline V gene encodes CDR1 SGHKS and CDR2 YYEKEE (reference sequence). The CDR3 is CASSSTGTSGNEQFF. In DNA, the CDR3 is TGTGCCAGCAGCTCCACCGGGACTAGCGGCAATGAGCAGTTCTTC. Full variable domain (missing parts from reference TRBV5-5 and TRBJ2-1): DAGVTQSPTHLIKTRGQQVTLRCSPISGHKSVSWYQQVLGQGPQFIFQYYEKEERGRGNFPDRFSARQFPNYSSELNVNALLLGDSALYLCASSSTGTSGNEQFFGPGTRLTVL.

The rearrangement uses TRBV7-9 and TRBJ2-1; TRBD1 agrees at 7 bases. CDR1 is SEHNR and CDR2 is FQNEAQ in the germline V gene (reference sequence). CDR3 size: 15 residues. The V gene end was trimmed by 5 bases and the J gene end by 0 bases; junction bases not matched to a gene: 4. DNA for the CDR3: TGTGCCAGCAGCCGACAGGGAAGCTCCTACAATGAGCAGTTCTTC. Translation gives CASSRQGSSYNEQFF.

Only one count was recorded for this clone. This chain links TRBV4-1 with TRBJ2-3; D perhaps matches TRBD1 (5 bases). This CDR3 contains 14 residues. The V gene's germline CDR1 is MGHRA and CDR2 YSYEKL. V was clipped by 2 bases and J by 6 bases, with 12 bases between them. CDR3 amino acids: CASSQYRPEDTQYF. The CDR3 DNA sequence: TGCGCCAGCAGCCAATACAGGCCCGAGGATACGCAGTATTTT.

The chain is built from TRBV29-1 and TRBJ1-1, with D maybe TRBD1 (6 bases). The ends were cut back, 1 base at V and 1 base at J, with 10 bases in the middle. This CDR3 has 14 amino acids. Germline V gene data show CDR1 as SQVTM and CDR2 as ANQGSEA. CDR3 coding DNA: TGCAGCGTTGAAGTTTGGGGACAGAACACTGAAGCTTTCTTT. This gives the protein CSVEVWGQNTEAFF.

The table lists this clone with a count of one. The V and J genes are TRBV7-9 and TRBJ1-2; 8 bases line up with TRBD1. The CDR3 runs 14 residues. V lost 5 bases, J lost 3 bases, and 5 bases stayed unmatched. Germline-derived CDR1 and CDR2 are SEHNR and FQNEAQ (reference sequence). DNA of the CDR3: TGTGCCAGCAGCGGTACAGGGGGACACTATGGCTACACCTTC. Encoded protein: CASSGTGGHYGYTF.

V usage is TRBV19 and J usage is TRBJ2-7, with TRBD1 matching over 7 bases. This CDR3 is 11 amino acids long. Germline CDR1 is LNHDA and CDR2 is SQIVND (reference sequence). The trim removed 7 bases at V and 7 bases at J, leaving 4 bases unmatched. In nucleotides, the CDR3 is TGTGCCAGTAAAACAGGGGATGAGCAGTACTTC. Translating gives CASKTGDEQYF.

V usage is TRBV5-1 and J usage is TRBJ1-6, with TRBD1 as a possible D gene (6 bases). Germline CDR1 is SGHRS and CDR2 is YFSETQ. The length of the CDR3 is 17 residues. The ends were cut back, 0 bases at V and 7 bases at J, with 17 bases in the middle. CDR3 nucleotide sequence: TGCGCCAGCAGCTTGGGGGTCACAGGGCCGCGGAATTCACCCCTCCACTTT. Its protein is CASSLGVTGPRNSPLHF.

The V call is TRBV13, the J call TRBJ2-7, with 7 bases lining up with TRBD2. Germline loops: CDR1 PRHDT, CDR2 FYEKMQ (reference sequence). V was clipped by 4 bases and J by 2 bases; unmatched bases: 2. The length of the CDR3 is 13 residues. CDR3 region: CASSSGTTYEQYF. CDR3 DNA: TGTGCCAGCAGCTCCGGGACTACCTACGAGCAGTACTTC.

The chain recombines TRBV6-5 with TRBJ1-1; TRBD1 aligns across 10 bases. The CDR3 totals 15 residues. The V gene's germline CDR1 is MNHEY and CDR2 SVGAGI. J gave up 10 bases and V 0 bases, and 8 bases lay outside the gene matches. The CDR3 DNA reads TGTGCCAGCAGTTACTCGAGGGGGACAGGGGCAAGAGCTTTCTTT. It yields the protein CASSYSRGTGARAFF.

V usage is TRBV5-1 and J usage is TRBJ2-6; a possible D gene is TRBD2 (6 bases). CDR1 and CDR2 (germline): SGHRS, YFSETQ. This CDR3 region has 15 residues. The V and J ends lost 1 base and 4 bases respectively, with 9 bases between them. CDR3 coding DNA: TGCGCCAGCAGCTTGCCCGGGAGCGGGGCCAACGTCCTGACTTTC. It specifies CASSLPGSGANVLTF.

V is TRBV5-1 and J is TRBJ2-2; 9 nucleotides agree with TRBD2. The CDR3 contains 16 residues. CDR1 is SGHRS and CDR2 is YFSETQ in the germline V gene. Trimming at V came to 1 base and at J to 3 bases, leaving 4 bases not matched to a gene. CDR3 DNA: TGCGCCAGCAGCTTGCATGGCGGGGGGGACACCGGGGAGCTGTTTTTT. Translated: CASSLHGGGDTGELFF.

This clone was detected only a few times. The chain combines TRBV4-2 with TRBJ1-2; D might be TRBD1 (6 bases). Germline V gene data show CDR1 as LGHNA and CDR2 as YNFKEQ. Trimming left V 2 bases short and J 0 bases short, with 19 bases between. The CDR3 contains 18 residues. The CDR3 here is CASSQNGRTQGPNYGYTF. The DNA of the CDR3 is TGTGCCAGCAGCCAAAACGGCAGGACGCAGGGGCCTAACTATGGCTACACCTTC.

This chain connects TRBV7-9 to TRBJ2-3; D possibly corresponds to TRBD1 (6 bases). Trimming stripped 4 bases from V and 2 bases from J, with 13 bases between. CDR3 length: 15 residues. In germline, CDR1 is SEHNR, CDR2 FQNEAQ (reference sequence). The CDR3 protein is CASSSWTDYTDTQYF. For the CDR3, the DNA is TGTGCCAGCAGCTCATGGACAGACTACACAGATACGCAGTATTTT. Based on the CDR3 plus reference TRBV7-9 and TRBJ2-3, the full variable domain is DTGVSQNPRHKITKRGQNVTFRCDPISEHNRLYWYRQTLGQGPEFLTYFQNEAQLEKSRLLSDRFSAERPKGSFSTLEIQRTEQGDSAMYLCASSSWTDYTDTQYFGPGTRLTVL.

The V call is TRBV6-5, the J call TRBJ2-1, with 10 bases matching TRBD1. Germline-derived CDR1 and CDR2 are MNHEY and SVGAGI. J gave up 9 bases and V 6 bases, and 11 bases lay outside the gene matches. The length of the CDR3 is 15 residues. CDR3 bases: TGTGCCAGCAGCCAGACAGGGGGCCGGTTTGGTGAGCAGTTCTTC. Translating gives CASSQTGGRFGEQFF.

In this sample, this clone turned up once. This chain connects TRBV30 to TRBJ1-2, with D perhaps matching TRBD1 (5 bases). Deletions cut 2 bases from V and 7 bases from J, with 11 bases between. Germline V gives CDR1 GTSNPN, CDR2 SVGIG (reference sequence). This CDR3 comprises 12 residues. The CDR3 spells CAWSQARGGYTF. The CDR3 nucleotides are TGTGCCTGGAGTCAGGCTAGGGGTGGCTACACCTTC.

The chain recombines TRBV7-2 with TRBJ1-2; a weak D match, TRBD1 (6 bases). V was pared by 5 bases and J by 2 bases, with 15 bases between. CDR3 length equals 15 residues. Germline CDR1 reads SGHTA; CDR2 reads FQGNSA. This chain's CDR3 is CASSVRSQGNYGYTF. Written as DNA, the CDR3 is TGTGCCAGCAGCGTAAGGTCCCAGGGGAACTATGGCTACACCTTC.

This sequence joins TRBV30 and TRBJ1-6; 7 nucleotides match TRBD1. This CDR3 comprises 18 residues. Germline loops: CDR1 GTSNPN, CDR2 SVGIG (reference sequence). Losses at the gene ends were 2 bases for V and 6 bases for J; bases not matched to a gene: 16. CDR3 in DNA: TGTGCCTGGAGTCCGCCGGGACAGCTAATGAGGCGTAATTCACCCCTCCACTTT. Translation: CAWSPPGQLMRRNSPLHF. Looking up the rest from reference TRBV30 and TRBJ1-6 gives the full variable domain: SQTIHQWPATLVQPVGSPLSLECTVEGTSNPNLYWYRQAAGRGLQLLFYSVGIGQISSEVPQNLSASRPQDRQFILSSKKLLLSDSGFYLCAWSPPGQLMRRNSPLHFGNGTRLTVT.

This rearrangement joins TRBV19 to TRBJ1-2, with TRBD1 identical over 7 bases. CDR3 size: 16 residues. V lost 5 bases, J lost 4 bases, and 13 bases stayed unmatched. In germline, CDR1 is LNHDA, CDR2 SQIVND (reference sequence). The CDR3 loop is CASSPLGQNIPYGYTF. The CDR3 bases are TGTGCCAGTAGTCCCTTGGGACAGAACATCCCCTATGGCTACACCTTC.

The chain joins TRBV9 to TRBJ2-5; D unresolved. V was shortened by 3 bases and J by 3 bases, with 15 bases between the two germline ends. CDR1 and CDR2 from the germline V gene are SGDLS and YYNGEE. The CDR3 sequence is 15 residues long. This CDR3 reads CASSATLGTKETQYF. In nucleotides, the CDR3 is TGTGCCAGCAGCGCGACCCTAGGAACCAAAGAGACCCAGTACTTC.

The chain recombines TRBV6-5 with TRBJ1-5; a weak D match, TRBD1 (6 bases). The CDR3 runs 14 residues. Germline CDR1 and CDR2: MNHEY and SVGAGI. V lost 8 bases and J lost 6, with 17 bases in between. CDR3 nucleotide sequence: TGTGCCAGCCAGATAGAACAGGGCGGTCAGCCCCAGCATTTT. Protein sequence: CASQIEQGGQPQHF.

The chain combines TRBV19 with TRBJ1-6; D unclear. With 3 bases removed from V and 8 bases from J, the gap between germline ends came to 5 bases. The CDR3 is made up of 12 amino acids. Per the germline V gene, CDR1 is LNHDA and CDR2 is SQIVND (reference sequence). The CDR3 protein is CASSMSDSPLHF. The CDR3, as DNA: TGTGCCAGTAGTATGTCCGATTCACCCCTCCACTTT.

This chain uses TRBV19 with TRBJ2-7; 7 positions match TRBD1. V trimming: 4 bases; J trimming: 6 bases; junction bases outside the gene matches: 3. The germline V gene encodes CDR1 LNHDA and CDR2 SQIVND (reference sequence). This CDR3 region has 12 residues. The CDR3 DNA reads as TGTGCCAGTAGTAGACAGGGCGGCGAGCAGTACTTC. Amino acids: CASSRQGGEQYF. The whole variable domain, filled in from reference TRBV19 and TRBJ2-7, reads DGGITQSPKYLFRKEGQNVTLSCEQNLNHDAMYWYRQDPGQGLRLIYYSQIVNDFQKGDIAEGYSVSREKKESFPLTVTSAQKNPTAFYLCASSRQGGEQYFGPGTRLTVT.

V gene TRBV2 combines with J gene TRBJ2-7; 7 bases are shared with TRBD1. The CDR3 spans 14 residues. V shed 2 bases, J shed 5 bases, and the junction held 6 bases outside the gene matches. CDR1 and CDR2 from the germline V gene are SNHLY and FYNNEI. The CDR3 is CASSEIDRANEQYF. CDR3 DNA: TGTGCCAGCAGTGAAATTGACAGGGCCAACGAGCAGTACTTC.

The J gene is TRBJ2-5, the V gene TRBV5-1, with D maybe TRBD1 (5 bases). The germline V gene encodes CDR1 SGHRS and CDR2 YFSETQ. Trimming removed 0 bases at V and 1 base at J, with 7 bases between. This CDR3 spans 14 amino acids. The CDR3 nucleotides are TGCGCCAGCAGCTTGGTTGGGGCCCAAGAGACCCAGTACTTC. Translated: CASSLVGAQETQYF.

The chain uses TRBV19 and TRBJ2-3; a possible D gene is TRBD2 (5 bases). V was shortened by 7 bases and J by 1 base, with 15 bases between the two germline ends. The germline V gene encodes CDR1 LNHDA and CDR2 SQIVND (reference sequence). CDR3 length: 15 residues. CDR3 amino acids: CASTQTNGGTDTQYF. The CDR3 DNA reads TGTGCCAGTACCCAGACTAACGGCGGCACAGATACGCAGTATTTT.